This T cell receptor (beta chain) emerged from a study of cytomegalovirus exposure and HLA in healthy donors. The study's findings and limits: What a later analysis reportedly showed was that an Asian-associated ancestry cluster had fewer N-insertions than the roughly 670-donor mean. Earlier analysis yielded a pattern in which most TCR beta V segments were productive about 90% or about 30% of the time. Most observed TCR sequences were rare, whereas some public TCRs were detected in many donors. Later work associated roughly 17,000 TCR beta sequences with HLA alleles at 0.05 false discovery rate.

PCR primers comprised 60 Vbeta and 13 Jbeta primers. The table came from immunoSEQ multiplex PCR; TCRdb's copy has only in-frame clones and leaves some out. The sample has more than 100,000 clones; roughly three quarters are singletons. The CDR3 consists of 16 residues. Germline lookup yields CDR1 SNHLY and CDR2 FYNNEI. The V end was cut by 7 bases, the J end by 5 bases, with 20 bases between. Concerning this clone: Its antigen is unidentified.

The chain combines TRBV2 with TRBJ1-4, with D possibly being TRBD1 (5 bases). The sequence was collected from a man aged 50-59 years in good health and CMV-seropositive. The source material was PBMCs. CDR3: CASNLPKDSSNEKLFF. CDR3 DNA sequence: TGTGCCAGCAATTTACCTAAAGACAGCTCCAATGAAAAACTGTTTTTT.